This T cell receptor beta chain was identified in a study of blood T cell repertoires in COVID-19 (dated by TCRdb to 2020 to 2021). For the wider study: Samples from collaborators originated in the United States, Italy and Spain and spanned both the acute and convalescent phases of COVID-19. The prospective study material was composed of cDNA or gDNA derived from T cells, B-cell-depleted T cells, or PBMCs. The dataset comprised deeply sampled blood TCRbeta repertoires from subjects exposed to, actively infected with, or recovered from COVID-19. The repertoires were released in a freely available public database intended as a resource for research on the immune response to SARS-CoV-2. The samples were drawn from the first 160 participants of the ongoing ImmuneRACE study and from some 1,300 subjects provided by 6 global collaborators. A de-identified subject ID, COVID-19 status, age in years and sex were almost always included in the sample metadata. Where available, HLA class I and class II types were taken from metadata supplied by the sample provider and were not determined by assay-based typing. Overall results and qualifications from the work: The amount of clinical and demographic metadata varied by source and participant and was provided uncurated.

The CDR3, from cysteine to phenylalanine, totals 13 residues. Just the 39-base CDR3 DNA is kept, in frame starting at base 1. A distance of 9 bases separates the germline ends of V and J, which lose 0 bases and 8 bases respectively. CDR1 SGHDN and CDR2 FVKESK were looked up in the germline V gene. Enrolling through a virtual design, the prospective study's participants ranged in age from roughly 18 to 89 years and lived across 24 United States geographic areas. In the prospective study, cohorts were assigned on the basis of participant-reported clinical history obtained from a screening survey and a study questionnaire. A participant counted as exposed if, within 2 weeks of entering the study, that participant had been in contact with someone who had a PCR-confirmed or clinician-diagnosed COVID-19 case. In the prospective study, mobile phlebotomists collected whole blood, serum and a nasopharyngeal or oropharyngeal swab from each participant. Over a roughly 2-month period, participants in the prospective study had the option of providing additional blood draws and questionnaires. Before DNA extraction, blood samples from the prospective study were shipped at room temperature or frozen.

Note on this clone: Its antigen is still unknown. Nothing much larger sits one base from this clone, and base qualities are not available.

TCRbeta CDR3 regions were amplified from genomic DNA by means of the immunoSEQ Assay, a bias-controlled multiplex PCR. In the source study's methods: The number of nucleated cells in each sample was estimated from the amplification of reference gene primers within the assay. To quantify the absolute abundance of each unique TCRbeta CDR3 rearrangement, sequence reads were collapsed and filtered. For each sample, productive Simpson clonality was calculated as the square root of Simpson's diversity index over productive rearrangements. TCRdb holds this immuneACCESS table with in-frame rearrangements only. Some clones are missing; in checked studies, unresolved V genes explain under half, and the rest has no known cause. The V and J calls and clone size come from that table; D and trimming were worked out from the DNA. The sample records around 400,000 clones, roughly 92% of which are singletons. The top ten hold about 0.9% of the sample.

The chain employs TRBV14 and TRBJ2-3; the D gene cannot be named for sure. The receptor was derived from a woman aged 40 to 50 who had been exposed to COVID-19. Input material: PBMCs or T cells enriched from blood (not recorded which). The encoded CDR3 is CASSQDLAGTQYF. The sequenced DNA: TGTGCCAGCAGCCAAGATCTCGCCGGTACGCAGTATTTT.